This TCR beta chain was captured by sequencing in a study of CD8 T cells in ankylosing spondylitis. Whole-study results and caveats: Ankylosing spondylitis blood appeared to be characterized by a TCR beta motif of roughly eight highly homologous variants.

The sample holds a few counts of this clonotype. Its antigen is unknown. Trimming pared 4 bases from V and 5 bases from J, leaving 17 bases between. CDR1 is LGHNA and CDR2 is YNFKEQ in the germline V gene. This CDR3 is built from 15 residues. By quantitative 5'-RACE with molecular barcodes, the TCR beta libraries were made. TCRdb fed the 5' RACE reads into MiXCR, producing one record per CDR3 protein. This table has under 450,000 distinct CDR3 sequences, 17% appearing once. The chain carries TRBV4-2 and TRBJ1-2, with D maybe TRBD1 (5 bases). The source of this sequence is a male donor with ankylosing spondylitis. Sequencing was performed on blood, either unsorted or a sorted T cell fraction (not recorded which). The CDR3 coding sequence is TGTGCCAGCAGCCCCGGTGACAGAAAGGGGTATGGCTACACCTTC. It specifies CASSPGDRKGYGYTF.